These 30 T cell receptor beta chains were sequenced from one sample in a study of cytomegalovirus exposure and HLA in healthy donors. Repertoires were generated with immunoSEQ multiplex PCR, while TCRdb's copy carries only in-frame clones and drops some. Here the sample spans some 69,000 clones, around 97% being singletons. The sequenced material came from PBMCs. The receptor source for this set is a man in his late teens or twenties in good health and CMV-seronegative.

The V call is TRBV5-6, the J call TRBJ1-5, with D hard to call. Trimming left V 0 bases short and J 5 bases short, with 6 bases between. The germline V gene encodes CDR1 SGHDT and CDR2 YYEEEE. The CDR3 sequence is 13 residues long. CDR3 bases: TGTGCCAGCAGCTTGGCCCCAGATCAGCCCCAGCATTTT. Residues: CASSLAPDQPQHF.

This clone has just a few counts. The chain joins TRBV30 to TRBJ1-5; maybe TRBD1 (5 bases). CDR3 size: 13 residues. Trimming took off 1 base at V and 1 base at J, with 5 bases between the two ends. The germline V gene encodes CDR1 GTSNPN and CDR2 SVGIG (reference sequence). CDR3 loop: CAWSAGSNQPQHF. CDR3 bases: TGTGCCTGGAGTGCAGGGAGCAATCAGCCCCAGCATTTT. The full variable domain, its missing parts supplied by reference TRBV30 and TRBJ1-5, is SQTIHQWPATLVQPVGSPLSLECTVEGTSNPNLYWYRQAAGRGLQLLFYSVGIGQISSEVPQNLSASRPQDRQFILSSKKLLLSDSGFYLCAWSAGSNQPQHFGDGTRLSIL.

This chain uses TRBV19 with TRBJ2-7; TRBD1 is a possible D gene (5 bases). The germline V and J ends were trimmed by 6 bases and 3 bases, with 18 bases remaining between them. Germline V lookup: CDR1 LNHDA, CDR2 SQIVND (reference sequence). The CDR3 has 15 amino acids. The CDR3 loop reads CASRQQGAGRYEQYF. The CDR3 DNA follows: TGTGCCAGTAGACAGCAGGGCGCAGGGCGCTACGAGCAGTACTTC.

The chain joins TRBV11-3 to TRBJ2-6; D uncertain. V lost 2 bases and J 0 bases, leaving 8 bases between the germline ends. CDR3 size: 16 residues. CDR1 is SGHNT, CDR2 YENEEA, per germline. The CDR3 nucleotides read TGTGCCAGCAGCTTACTAACGAACTCTGGGGCCAACGTCCTGACTTTC. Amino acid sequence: CASSLLTNSGANVLTF.

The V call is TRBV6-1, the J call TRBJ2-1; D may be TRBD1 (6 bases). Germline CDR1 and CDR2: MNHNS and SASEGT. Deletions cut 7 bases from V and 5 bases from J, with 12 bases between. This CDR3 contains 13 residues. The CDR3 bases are TGTGCCAGCATTTCCGGACAGAACAATGAGCAGTTCTTC. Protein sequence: CASISGQNNEQFF.

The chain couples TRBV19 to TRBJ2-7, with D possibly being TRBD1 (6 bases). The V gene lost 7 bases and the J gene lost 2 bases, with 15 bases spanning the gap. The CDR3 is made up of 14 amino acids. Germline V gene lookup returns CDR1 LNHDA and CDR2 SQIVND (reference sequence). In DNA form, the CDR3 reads TGTGCCAGTAACAACGGGCAGGGGACCTACGAGCAGTACTTC. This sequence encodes CASNNGQGTYEQYF.

The CDR3 is CASNQGAPNYGYTF. The CDR3, as DNA: TGTGCCAGCAATCAGGGGGCCCCTAACTATGGCTACACCTTC. The chain is built from TRBV2 and TRBJ1-2; 8 bases line up with TRBD1. This CDR3 contains 14 residues. Germline CDR1 is SNHLY and CDR2 is FYNNEI. Germline trimming cut 7 bases from V and 0 bases from J; bases unmatched to any gene: 4.

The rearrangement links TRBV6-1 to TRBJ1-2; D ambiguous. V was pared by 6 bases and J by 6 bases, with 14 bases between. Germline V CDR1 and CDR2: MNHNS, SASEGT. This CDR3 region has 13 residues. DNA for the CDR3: TGTGCCAGCAGACACCCTACAGTAAATGGCTACACCTTC. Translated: CASRHPTVNGYTF.

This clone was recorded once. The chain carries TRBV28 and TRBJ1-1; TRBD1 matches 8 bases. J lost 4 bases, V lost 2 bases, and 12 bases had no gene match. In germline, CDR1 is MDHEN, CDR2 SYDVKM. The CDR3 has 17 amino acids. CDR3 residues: CASSLGRQGLGGTEAFF. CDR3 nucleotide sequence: TGTGCCAGCAGTTTAGGTCGACAGGGGTTGGGTGGCACTGAAGCTTTCTTT. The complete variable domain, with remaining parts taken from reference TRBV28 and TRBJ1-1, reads DVKVTQSSRYLVKRTGEKVFLECVQDMDHENMFWYRQDPGLGLRLIYFSYDVKMKEKGDIPEGYSVSREKKERFSLILESASTNQTSMYLCASSLGRQGLGGTEAFFGQGTRLTVV.

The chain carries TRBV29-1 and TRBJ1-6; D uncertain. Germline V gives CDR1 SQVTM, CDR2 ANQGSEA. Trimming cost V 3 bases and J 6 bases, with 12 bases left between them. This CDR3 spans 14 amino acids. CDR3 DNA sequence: TGCAGCGTTGAGGGGAGGGAACCTAATTCACCCCTCCACTTT. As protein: CSVEGREPNSPLHF. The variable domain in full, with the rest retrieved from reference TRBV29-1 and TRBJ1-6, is SAVISQKPSRDICQRGTSLTIQCQVDSQVTMMFWYRQQPGQSLTLIATANQGSEATYESGFVIDKFPISRPNLTFSTLTVSNMSPEDSSIYLCSVEGREPNSPLHFGNGTRLTVT.

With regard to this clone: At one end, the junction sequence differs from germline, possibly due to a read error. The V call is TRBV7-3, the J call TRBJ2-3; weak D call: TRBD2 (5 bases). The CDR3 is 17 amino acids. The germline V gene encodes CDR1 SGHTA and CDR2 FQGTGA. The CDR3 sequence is CASSLTSRTEITDTQYF. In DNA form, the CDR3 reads TGTGCCAGCAGCCTAACCTCCCGGACTGAAATCACAGATACGCAGTATTTT.

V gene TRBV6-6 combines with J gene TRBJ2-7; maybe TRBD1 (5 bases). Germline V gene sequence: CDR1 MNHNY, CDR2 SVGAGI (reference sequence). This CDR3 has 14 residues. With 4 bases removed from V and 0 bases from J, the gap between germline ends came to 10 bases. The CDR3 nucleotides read TGTGCCAGCAGTTCTACAGGAATCTCCTACGAGCAGTACTTC. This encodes CASSSTGISYEQYF.

CDR3 in DNA: TGTGCCAGCAGCTTAGATACCGGGGAAACTATTGGGACTGAAGCTTTCTTT. Amino acid sequence: CASSLDTGETIGTEAFF. The J gene is TRBJ1-1, the V gene TRBV11-3; no clear D. Trimming removed 0 bases from V and 5 bases from J, with 19 bases in between. Germline lookup yields CDR1 SGHNT and CDR2 YENEEA. CDR3 length: 17 residues.

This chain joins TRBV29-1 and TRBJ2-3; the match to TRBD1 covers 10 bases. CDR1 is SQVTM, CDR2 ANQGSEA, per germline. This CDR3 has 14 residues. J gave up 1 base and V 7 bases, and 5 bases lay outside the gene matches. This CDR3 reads CSATGTGGTDTQYF. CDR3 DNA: TGCAGCGCTACCGGGACAGGGGGCACAGATACGCAGTATTTT.

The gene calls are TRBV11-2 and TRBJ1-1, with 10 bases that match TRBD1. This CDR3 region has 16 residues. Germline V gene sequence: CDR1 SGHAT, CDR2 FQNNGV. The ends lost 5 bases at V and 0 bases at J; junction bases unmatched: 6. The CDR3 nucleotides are TGTGCCAGCAGCGGGGACAGGGGAGGGGTGAACACTGAAGCTTTCTTT. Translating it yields CASSGDRGGVNTEAFF.

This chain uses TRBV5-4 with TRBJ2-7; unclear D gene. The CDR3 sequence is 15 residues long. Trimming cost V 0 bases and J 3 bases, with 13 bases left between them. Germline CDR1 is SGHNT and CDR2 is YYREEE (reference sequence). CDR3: CASSLEGTESYEQYF. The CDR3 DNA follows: TGTGCCAGCAGCTTGGAAGGTACAGAAAGCTACGAGCAGTACTTC.

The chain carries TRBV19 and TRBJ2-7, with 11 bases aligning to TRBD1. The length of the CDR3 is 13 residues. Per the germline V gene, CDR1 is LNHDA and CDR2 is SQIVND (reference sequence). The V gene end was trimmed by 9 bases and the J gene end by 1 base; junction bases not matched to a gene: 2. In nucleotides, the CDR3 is TGTGCCAGCAGGGACAGGGGGTCCTACGAGCAGTACTTC. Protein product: CASRDRGSYEQYF.

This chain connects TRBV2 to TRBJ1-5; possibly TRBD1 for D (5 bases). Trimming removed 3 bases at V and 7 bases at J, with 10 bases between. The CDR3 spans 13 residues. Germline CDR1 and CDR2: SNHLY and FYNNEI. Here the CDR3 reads CASSDGGGQPQHF. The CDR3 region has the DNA TGTGCCAGCAGTGATGGGGGGGGGCAGCCCCAGCATTTT.

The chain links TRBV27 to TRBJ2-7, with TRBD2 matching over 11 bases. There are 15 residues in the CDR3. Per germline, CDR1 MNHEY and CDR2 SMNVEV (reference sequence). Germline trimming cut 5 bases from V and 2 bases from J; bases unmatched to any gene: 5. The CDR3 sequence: CASSLGLAGTYEQYF. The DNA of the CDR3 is TGTGCCAGCAGTCTCGGACTAGCGGGCACCTACGAGCAGTACTTC.

The chain's CDR3 is CASSWSSNEKLFF. CDR3 nucleotide sequence: TGTGCCAGCAGTTGGAGTTCCAATGAAAAACTGTTTTTT. The J gene is TRBJ1-4, the V gene TRBV25-1; D is unresolved. Germline V gives CDR1 MGHDK, CDR2 SYGVNS. CDR3 length: 13 residues. V was shortened by 5 bases and J by 5 bases, with 9 bases between the two germline ends.

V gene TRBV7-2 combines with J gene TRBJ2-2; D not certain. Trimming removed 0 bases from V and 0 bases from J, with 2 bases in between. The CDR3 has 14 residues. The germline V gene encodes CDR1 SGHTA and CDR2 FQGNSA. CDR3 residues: CASSLAANTGELFF. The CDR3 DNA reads TGTGCCAGCAGCTTAGCCGCGAACACCGGGGAGCTGTTTTTT. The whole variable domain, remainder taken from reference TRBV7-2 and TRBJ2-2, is GAGVSQSPSNKVTEKGKDVELRCDPISGHTALYWYRQSLGQGLEFLIYFQGNSAPDKSGLPSDRFSAERTGGSVSTLTIQRTQQEDSAVYLCASSLAANTGELFFGEGSRLTVL.

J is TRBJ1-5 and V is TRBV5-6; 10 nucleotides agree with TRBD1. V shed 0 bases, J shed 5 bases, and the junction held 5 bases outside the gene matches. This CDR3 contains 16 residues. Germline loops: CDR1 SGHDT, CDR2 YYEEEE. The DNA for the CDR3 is TGTGCCAGCAGCTTGGGCCGGGACAGGGGAGATCAGCCCCAGCATTTT. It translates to CASSLGRDRGDQPQHF.

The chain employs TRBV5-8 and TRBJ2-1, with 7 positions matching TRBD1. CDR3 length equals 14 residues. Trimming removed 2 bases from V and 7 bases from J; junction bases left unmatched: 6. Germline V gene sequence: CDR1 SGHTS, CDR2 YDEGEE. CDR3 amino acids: CASSFWTGLNEQFF. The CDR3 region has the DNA TGTGCCAGCAGCTTCTGGACAGGACTTAATGAGCAGTTCTTC.

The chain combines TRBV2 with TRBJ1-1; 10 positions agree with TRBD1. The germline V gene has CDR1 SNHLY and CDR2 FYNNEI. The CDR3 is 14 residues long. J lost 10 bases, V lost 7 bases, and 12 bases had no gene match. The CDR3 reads CASIGPGQGSRAFF. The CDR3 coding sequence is TGTGCCAGCATAGGACCGGGACAGGGGTCAAGAGCTTTCTTT.

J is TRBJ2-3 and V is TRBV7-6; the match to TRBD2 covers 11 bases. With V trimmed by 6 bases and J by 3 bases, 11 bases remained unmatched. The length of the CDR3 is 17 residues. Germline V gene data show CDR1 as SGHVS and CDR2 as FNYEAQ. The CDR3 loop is CASSSSLAGGPTDTQYF. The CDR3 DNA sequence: TGTGCCAGCAGTTCTAGTTTAGCGGGAGGGCCGACAGATACGCAGTATTTT.

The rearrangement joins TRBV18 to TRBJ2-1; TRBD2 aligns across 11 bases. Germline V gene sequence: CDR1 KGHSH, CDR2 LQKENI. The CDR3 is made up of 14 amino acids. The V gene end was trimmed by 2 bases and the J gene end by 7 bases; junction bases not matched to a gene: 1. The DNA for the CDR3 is TGTGCCAGCTCACCAGCTAGCGGGAGGAATGAGCAGTTCTTC. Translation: CASSPASGRNEQFF.

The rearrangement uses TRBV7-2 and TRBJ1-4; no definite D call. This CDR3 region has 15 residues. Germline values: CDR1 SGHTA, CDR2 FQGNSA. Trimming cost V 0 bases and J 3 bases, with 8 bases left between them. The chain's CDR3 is CASSLAGGANEKLFF. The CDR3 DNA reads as TGTGCCAGCAGCTTAGCGGGAGGTGCTAATGAAAAACTGTTTTTT.

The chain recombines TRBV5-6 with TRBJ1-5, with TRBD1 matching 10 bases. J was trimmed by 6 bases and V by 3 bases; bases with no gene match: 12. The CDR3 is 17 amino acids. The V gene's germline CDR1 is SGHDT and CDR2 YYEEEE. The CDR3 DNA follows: TGTGCCAGCAGCTGGGGGGGAGACAGGGGGCCTATTCAGCCCCAGCATTTT. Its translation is CASSWGGDRGPIQPQHF.

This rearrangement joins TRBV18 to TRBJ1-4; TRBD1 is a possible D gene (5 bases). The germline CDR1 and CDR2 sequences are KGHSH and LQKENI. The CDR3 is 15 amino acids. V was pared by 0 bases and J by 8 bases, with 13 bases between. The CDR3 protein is CASSPPGGMGEKLFF. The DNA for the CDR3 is TGTGCCAGCTCACCACCCGGGGGGATGGGAGAAAAACTGTTTTTT.

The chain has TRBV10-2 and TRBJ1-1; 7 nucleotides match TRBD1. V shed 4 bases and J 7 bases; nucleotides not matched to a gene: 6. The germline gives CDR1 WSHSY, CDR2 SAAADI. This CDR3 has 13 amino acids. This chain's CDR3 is CASSGHRGGEAFF. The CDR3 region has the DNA TGCGCCAGCAGTGGACACAGGGGAGGTGAAGCTTTCTTT.